This paragraph reports one TCR beta chain. TCR alpha and TCR beta cDNA libraries carrying sample barcodes and UMIs were produced by 5'RACE using constant-segment primers. TCRdb reanalysed the 5' RACE reads using MiXCR and keeps one entry per CDR3 protein. The profile shows hundreds of thousands of distinct CDR3 sequences, less than 20% of them singletons. This specimen comes from a study of T-cell memory formation after mild COVID-19. V was clipped by 2 bases and J by 7 bases, with 21 bases between them. Germline V gene data show CDR1 as SGHTA and CDR2 as FQGTGA. This CDR3 region has 17 residues. This rearrangement joins TRBV7-3 to TRBJ1-5; no clear D gene. This receptor was taken from a young man who had mild COVID-19 (a few samples of this study predate the infection). Cell type and time point are not known. Sequences were obtained from PBMCs or a T cell subset sorted from them (not recorded which). Here the CDR3 DNA reads TGTGCCAGCAGCTTACCCCCGGGCCTTAGGATGGAACAGCCCCAGCATTTT. Amino acids: CASSLPPGLRMEQPQHF. Together with reference TRBV7-3 and TRBJ1-5, the CDR3 gives the full variable domain: GAGVSQTPSNKVTEKGKYVELRCDPISGHTALYWYRQSLGQGPEFLIYFQGTGAADDSGLPNDRFFAVRPEGSVSTLKIQRTERGDSAVYLCASSLPPGLRMEQPQHFGDGTRLSIL.